This T cell receptor beta chain is drawn from a study of blood T cell repertoires in COVID-19. This clone was seen once. Using immunoSEQ multiplex PCR, the repertoire was profiled, and TCRdb retains in-frame clones only, with some absent. In the table there are under 35,000 clones, 75% to 85% of which are singletons. The sequencing sample was made of peripheral blood. The origin of this receptor is a man in his 70s with active COVID-19.

CDR3 coding DNA: TGTGCCACCGACGGAATGAGGCACGGGGGGGGTGGCTACACCTTC. Protein sequence: CATDGMRHGGGGYTF. The chain carries TRBV28 and TRBJ1-2; tentative D call: TRBD1 (5 bases). The germline V and J ends were trimmed by 10 bases and 7 bases, with 25 bases remaining between them. CDR1 is MDHEN, CDR2 SYDVKM, per germline. This CDR3 region has 15 residues.